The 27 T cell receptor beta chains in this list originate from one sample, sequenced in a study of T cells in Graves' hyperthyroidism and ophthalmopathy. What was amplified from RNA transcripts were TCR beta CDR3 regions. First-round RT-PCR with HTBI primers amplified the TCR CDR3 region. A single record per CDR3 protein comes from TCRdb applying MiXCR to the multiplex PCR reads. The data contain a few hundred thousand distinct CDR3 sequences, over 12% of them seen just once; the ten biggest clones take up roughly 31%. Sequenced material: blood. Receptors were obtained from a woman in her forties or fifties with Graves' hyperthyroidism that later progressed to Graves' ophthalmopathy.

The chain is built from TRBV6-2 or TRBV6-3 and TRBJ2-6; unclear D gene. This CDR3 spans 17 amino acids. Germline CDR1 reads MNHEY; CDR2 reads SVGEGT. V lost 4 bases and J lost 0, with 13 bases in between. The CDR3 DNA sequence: TGTGCCAGCAGTTCCTGGCAAGGGCTCTCTGGGGCCAACGTCCTGACTTTC. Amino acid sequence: CASSSWQGLSGANVLTF.

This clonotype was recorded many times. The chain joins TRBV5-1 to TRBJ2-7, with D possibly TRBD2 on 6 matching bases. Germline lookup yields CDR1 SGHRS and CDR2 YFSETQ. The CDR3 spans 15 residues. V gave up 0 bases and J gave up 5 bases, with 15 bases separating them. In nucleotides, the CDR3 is TGCGCCAGCAGCTTGGTCGCGGGGCGGTTGAACGAGCAGTACTTC. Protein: CASSLVAGRLNEQYF.

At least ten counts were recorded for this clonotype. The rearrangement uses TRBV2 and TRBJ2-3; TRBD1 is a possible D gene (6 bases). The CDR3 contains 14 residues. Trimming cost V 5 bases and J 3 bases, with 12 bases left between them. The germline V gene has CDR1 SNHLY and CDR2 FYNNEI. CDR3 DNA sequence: TGTGCCAGCAGTCTGGATCAGGGGACAGATACGCAGTATTTT. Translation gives CASSLDQGTDTQYF.

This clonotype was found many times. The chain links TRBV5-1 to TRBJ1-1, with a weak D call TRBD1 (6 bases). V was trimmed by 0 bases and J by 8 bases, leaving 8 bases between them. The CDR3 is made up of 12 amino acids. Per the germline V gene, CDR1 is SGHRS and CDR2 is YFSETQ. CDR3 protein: CASSLVRGEAFF. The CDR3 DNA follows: TGCGCCAGCAGCTTGGTCAGGGGAGAAGCTTTCTTT.

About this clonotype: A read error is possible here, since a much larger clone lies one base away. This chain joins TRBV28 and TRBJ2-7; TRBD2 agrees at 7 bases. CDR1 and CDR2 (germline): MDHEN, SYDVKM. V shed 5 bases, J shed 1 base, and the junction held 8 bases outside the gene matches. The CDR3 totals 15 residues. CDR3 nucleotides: TGTGCCAGCAGTCCAACTCCAGCGGGATCCTACGAGCAGTACTTC. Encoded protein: CASSPTPAGSYEQYF.

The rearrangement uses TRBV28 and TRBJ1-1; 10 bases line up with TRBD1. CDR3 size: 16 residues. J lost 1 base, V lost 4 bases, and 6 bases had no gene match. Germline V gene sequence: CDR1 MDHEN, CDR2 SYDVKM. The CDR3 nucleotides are TGTGCCAGCAGTTCAGGGGACAGGGGCCGGAACACTGAAGCTTTCTTT. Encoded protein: CASSSGDRGRNTEAFF.

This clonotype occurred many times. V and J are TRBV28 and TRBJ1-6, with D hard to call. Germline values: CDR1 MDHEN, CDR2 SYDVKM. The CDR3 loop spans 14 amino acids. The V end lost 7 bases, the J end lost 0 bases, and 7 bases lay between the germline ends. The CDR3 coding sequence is TGTGCCAGCACCGGGAGCTCCTATAATTCACCCCTCCACTTT. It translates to CASTGSSYNSPLHF.

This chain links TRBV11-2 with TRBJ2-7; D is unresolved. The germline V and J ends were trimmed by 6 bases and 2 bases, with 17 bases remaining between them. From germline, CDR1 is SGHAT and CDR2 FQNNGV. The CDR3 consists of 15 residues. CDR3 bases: TGTGCCAGCAGTGGGGTGGCGGAATATACCTACGAGCAGTACTTC. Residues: CASSGVAEYTYEQYF.

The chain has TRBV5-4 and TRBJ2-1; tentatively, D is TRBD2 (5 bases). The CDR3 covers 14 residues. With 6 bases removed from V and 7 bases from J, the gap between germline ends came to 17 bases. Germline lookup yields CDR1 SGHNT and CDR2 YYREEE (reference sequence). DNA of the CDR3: TGTGCCAGCACCTTCCGAGGAGGACGGAATGAGCAGTTCTTC. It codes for CASTFRGGRNEQFF.

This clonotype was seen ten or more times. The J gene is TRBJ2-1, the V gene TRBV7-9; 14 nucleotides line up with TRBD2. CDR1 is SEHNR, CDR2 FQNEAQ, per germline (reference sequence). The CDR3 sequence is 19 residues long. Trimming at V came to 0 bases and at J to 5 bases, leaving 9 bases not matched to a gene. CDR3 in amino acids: CASSLASGTSGRHNNEQFF. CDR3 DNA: TGTGCCAGCAGCTTAGCATCCGGGACTAGCGGGAGACATAACAATGAGCAGTTCTTC. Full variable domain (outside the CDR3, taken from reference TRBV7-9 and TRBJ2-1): DTGVSQNPRHKITKRGQNVTFRCDPISEHNRLYWYRQTLGQGPEFLTYFQNEAQLEKSRLLSDRFSAERPKGSFSTLEIQRTEQGDSAMYLCASSLASGTSGRHNNEQFFGPGTRLTVL.

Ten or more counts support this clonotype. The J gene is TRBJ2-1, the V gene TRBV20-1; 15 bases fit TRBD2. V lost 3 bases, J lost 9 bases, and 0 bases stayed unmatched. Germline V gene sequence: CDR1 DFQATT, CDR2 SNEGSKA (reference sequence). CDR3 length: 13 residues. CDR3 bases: TGCAGTGCTAGGGGACTAGCGGGAGGTGAGCAGTTCTTC. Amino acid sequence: CSARGLAGGEQFF.

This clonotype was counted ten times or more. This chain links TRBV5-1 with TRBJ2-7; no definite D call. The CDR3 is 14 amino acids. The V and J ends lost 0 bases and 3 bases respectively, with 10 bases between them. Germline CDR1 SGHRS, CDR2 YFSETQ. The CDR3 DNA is TGCGCCAGCAGCTTGGGGCTGACGCTCTACGAGCAGTACTTC. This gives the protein CASSLGLTLYEQYF.

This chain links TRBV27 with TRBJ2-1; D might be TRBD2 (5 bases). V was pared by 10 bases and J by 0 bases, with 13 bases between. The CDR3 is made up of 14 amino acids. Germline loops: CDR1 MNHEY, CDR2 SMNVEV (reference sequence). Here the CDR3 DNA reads TGTGCCACCCCCGACTACTGCTCCTACAATGAGCAGTTCTTC. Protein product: CATPDYCSYNEQFF.

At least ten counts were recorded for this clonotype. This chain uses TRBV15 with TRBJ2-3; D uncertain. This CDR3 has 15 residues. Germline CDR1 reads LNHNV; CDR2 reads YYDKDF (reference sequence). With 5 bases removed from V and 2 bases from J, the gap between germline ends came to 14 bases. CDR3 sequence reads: CATSLGRTYTDTQYF. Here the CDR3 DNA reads TGTGCCACCAGCCTCGGACGGACCTACACAGATACGCAGTATTTT. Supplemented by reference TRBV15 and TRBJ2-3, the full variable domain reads DAMVIQNPRYQVTQFGKPVTLSCSQTLNHNVMYWYQQKSSQAPKLLFHYYDKDFNNEADTPDNFQSRRPNTSFCFLDIRSPGLGDTAMYLCATSLGRTYTDTQYFGPGTRLTVL.

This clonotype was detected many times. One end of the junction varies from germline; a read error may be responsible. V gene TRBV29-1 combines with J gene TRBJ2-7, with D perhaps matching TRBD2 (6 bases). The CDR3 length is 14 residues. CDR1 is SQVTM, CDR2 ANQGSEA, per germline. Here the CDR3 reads CSVEGGSWSSEQYF. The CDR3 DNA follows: TGCAGCGTTGAGGGAGGCTCCTGGTCCTCCGAGCAGTACTTC.

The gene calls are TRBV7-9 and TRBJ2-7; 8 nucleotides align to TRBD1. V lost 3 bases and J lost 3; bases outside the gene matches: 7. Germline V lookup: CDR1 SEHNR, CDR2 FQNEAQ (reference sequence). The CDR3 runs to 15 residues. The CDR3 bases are TGTGCCAGCAGCTTGATCCAGGGGGCGAACTACGAGCAGTACTTC. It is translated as CASSLIQGANYEQYF.

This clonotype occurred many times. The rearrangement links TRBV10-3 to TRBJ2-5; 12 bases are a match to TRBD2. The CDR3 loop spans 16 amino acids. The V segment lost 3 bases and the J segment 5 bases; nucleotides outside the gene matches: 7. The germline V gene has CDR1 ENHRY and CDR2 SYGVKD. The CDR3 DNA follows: TGTGCCATCAGTGATCCTAGCGGGAGGGATGGGGAGACCCAGTACTTC. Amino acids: CAISDPSGRDGETQYF.

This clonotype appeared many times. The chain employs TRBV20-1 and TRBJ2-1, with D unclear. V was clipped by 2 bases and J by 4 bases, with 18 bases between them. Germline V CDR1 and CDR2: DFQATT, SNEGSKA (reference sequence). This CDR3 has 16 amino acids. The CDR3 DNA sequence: TGCAGTGCTAGACCCCTCTCCGTGAGACCTTACAATGAGCAGTTCTTC. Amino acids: CSARPLSVRPYNEQFF.

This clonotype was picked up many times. CDR3 sequence: CASRTKPSTDTQYF. The CDR3 bases are TGTGCCAGCAGGACCAAGCCCAGCACAGATACGCAGTATTTT. The V and J genes are TRBV27 and TRBJ2-3; no clear D gene. Trimming took 6 bases from V and 0 from J, leaving 10 bases between them. Germline V gene lookup returns CDR1 MNHEY and CDR2 SMNVEV (reference sequence). The CDR3 consists of 14 residues.

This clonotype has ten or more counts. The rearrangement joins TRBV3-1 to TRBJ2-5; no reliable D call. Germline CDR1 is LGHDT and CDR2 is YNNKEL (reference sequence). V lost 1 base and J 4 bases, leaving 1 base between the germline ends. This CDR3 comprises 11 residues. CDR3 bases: TGTGCCAGCAGCCAAGTAGAGACCCAGTACTTC. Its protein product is CASSQVETQYF.

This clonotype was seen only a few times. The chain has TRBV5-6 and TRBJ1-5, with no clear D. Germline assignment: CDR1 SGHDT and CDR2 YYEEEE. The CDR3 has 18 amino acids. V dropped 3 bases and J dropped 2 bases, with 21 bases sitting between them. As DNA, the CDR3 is TGTGCCAGCAGCTCGGATCCTCGGACCGGACGGGGCAATCAGCCCCAGCATTTT. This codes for CASSSDPRTGRGNQPQHF.

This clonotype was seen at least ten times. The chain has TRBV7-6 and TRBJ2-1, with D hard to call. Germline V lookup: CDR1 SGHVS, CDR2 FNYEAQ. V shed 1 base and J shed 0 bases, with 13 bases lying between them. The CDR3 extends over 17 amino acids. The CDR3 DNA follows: TGTGCCAGCAGCTTAGAGACAACAGCGAACTCCTACAATGAGCAGTTCTTC. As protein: CASSLETTANSYNEQFF.

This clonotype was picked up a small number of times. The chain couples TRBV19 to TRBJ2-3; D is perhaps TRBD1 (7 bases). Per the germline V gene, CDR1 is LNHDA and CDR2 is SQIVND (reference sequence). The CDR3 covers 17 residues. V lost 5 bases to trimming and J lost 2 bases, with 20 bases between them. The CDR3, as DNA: TGTGCCAGTAGTCCAAACAGGGGAGGCCCCTCCACAGATACGCAGTATTTT. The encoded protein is CASSPNRGGPSTDTQYF.

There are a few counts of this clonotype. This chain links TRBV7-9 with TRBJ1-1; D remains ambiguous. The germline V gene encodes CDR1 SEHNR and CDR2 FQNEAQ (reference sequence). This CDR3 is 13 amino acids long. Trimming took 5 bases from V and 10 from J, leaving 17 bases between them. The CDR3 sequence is CASSPPRSEGAFF. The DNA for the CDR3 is TGTGCCAGCAGCCCCCCACGGTCCGAGGGAGCTTTCTTT.

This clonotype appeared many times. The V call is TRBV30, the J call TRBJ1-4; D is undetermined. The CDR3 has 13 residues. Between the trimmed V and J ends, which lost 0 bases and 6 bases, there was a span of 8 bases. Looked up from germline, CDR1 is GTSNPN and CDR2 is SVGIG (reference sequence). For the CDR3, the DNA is TGTGCCTGGAGTGTAAGCCGAGATGAAAAACTGTTTTTT. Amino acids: CAWSVSRDEKLFF. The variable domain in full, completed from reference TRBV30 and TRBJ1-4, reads SQTIHQWPATLVQPVGSPLSLECTVEGTSNPNLYWYRQAAGRGLQLLFYSVGIGQISSEVPQNLSASRPQDRQFILSSKKLLLSDSGFYLCAWSVSRDEKLFFGSGTQLSVL.

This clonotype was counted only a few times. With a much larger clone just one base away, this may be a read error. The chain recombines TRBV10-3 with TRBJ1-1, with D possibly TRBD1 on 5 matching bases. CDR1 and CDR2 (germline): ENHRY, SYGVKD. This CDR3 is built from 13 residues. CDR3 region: CAVSLQEGTEAFF. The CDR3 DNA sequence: TGTGCCGTCAGTTTACAGGAGGGAACTGAAGCTTTCTTT.

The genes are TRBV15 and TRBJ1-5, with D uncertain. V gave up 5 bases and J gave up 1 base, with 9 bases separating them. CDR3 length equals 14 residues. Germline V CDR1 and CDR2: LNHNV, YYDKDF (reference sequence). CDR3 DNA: TGTGCCACCAGCCCTCGACGGAGCAATCAGCCCCAGCATTTT. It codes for CATSPRRSNQPQHF.